This T cell receptor beta chain was recovered during a study of blood T cell repertoires in COVID-19. Overall study context: Nucleic acid was either cDNA or gDNA, and it came from T cells, B-cell-depleted T cells, or PBMCs.

Deletions cut 2 bases from V and 1 base from J, with 5 bases between. The CDR3 is 13 amino acids. CDR1 and CDR2 from the germline V gene are LNHDA and SQIVND (reference sequence). Sequenced by immunoSEQ multiplex PCR; TCRdb stores in-frame clones only, minus some. Altogether about 180,000 clones are present, about three quarters being singletons, with the ten largest covering roughly 25%. The TCR originated in a woman in her seventies with acute or convalescent COVID-19. The material sequenced was peripheral blood. The chain employs TRBV19 and TRBJ2-5; D uncertain. CDR3 DNA sequence: TGTGCCAGTAGTATATCCCTCCAAGAGACCCAGTACTTC. This gives the protein CASSISLQETQYF.